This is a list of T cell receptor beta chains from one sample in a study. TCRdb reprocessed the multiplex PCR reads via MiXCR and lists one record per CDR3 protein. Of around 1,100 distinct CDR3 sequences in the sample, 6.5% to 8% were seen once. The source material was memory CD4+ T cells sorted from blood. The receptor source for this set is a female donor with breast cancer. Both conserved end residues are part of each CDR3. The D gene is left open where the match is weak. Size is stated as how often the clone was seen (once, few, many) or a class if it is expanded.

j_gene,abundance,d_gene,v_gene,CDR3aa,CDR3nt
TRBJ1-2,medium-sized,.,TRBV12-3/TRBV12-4,CASSLEERGYTF,TGTGCCAGCAGTTTAGAAGAACGTGGCTACACCTTC
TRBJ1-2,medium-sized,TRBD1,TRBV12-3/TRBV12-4,CASSYRGQFYGYTF,TGTGCCAGCAGTTACAGGGGACAATTCTATGGCTACACCTTC
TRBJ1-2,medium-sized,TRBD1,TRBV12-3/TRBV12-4,CASSFGQGTYGYTF,TGTGCCAGCAGTTTTGGACAGGGGACCTATGGCTACACCTTC
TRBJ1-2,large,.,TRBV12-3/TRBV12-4,CASTDGRNPYGYTF,TGTGCCAGCACCGACGGAAGAAACCCCTATGGCTACACCTTC
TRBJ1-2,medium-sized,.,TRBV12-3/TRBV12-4,CASRSLFEGYTF,TGTGCCAGCAGATCCCTATTTGAGGGCTACACCTTC
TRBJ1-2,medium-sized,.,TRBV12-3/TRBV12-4,CASSPRGAFRGYTF,TGTGCCAGCAGTCCCAGAGGTGCCTTCCGTGGCTACACCTTC
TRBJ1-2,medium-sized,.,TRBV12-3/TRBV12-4,CASSPSGPPRGYTF,TGTGCCAGCAGTCCCTCCGGGCCACCCCGCGGCTACACCTTC
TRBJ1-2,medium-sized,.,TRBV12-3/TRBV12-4,CASSYPLRDLGSGYTF,TGTGCCAGCAGCTATCCTCTGAGAGATCTTGGGAGCGGCTACACCTTC
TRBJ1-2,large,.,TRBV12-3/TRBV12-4,CASRRDTNYGYTF,TGTGCCAGCAGGAGGGACACTAACTATGGCTACACCTTC
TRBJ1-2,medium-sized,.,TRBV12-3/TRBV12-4,CASSPDGANYGYTF,TGTGCCAGCAGTCCAGACGGAGCTAACTATGGCTACACCTTC
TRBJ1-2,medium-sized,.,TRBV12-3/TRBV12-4,CASSGQPPTYYGYTF,TGTGCCAGCAGCGGACAGCCTCCCACTTACTATGGCTACACCTTC
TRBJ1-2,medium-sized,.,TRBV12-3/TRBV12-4,CASRARDHYGYTF,TGTGCCAGCAGGGCCCGGGACCACTATGGCTACACCTTC
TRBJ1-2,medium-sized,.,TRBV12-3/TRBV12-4,CATETANYGYTF,TGTGCCACCGAGACTGCGAACTATGGCTACACCTTC
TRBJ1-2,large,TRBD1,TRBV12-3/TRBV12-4,CASSSGTGTAYGYTF,TGTGCCAGCAGTTCAGGGACAGGGACGGCGTATGGCTACACCTTC